This T cell receptor (beta chain) derives from a study of T cell clonotyping in hematopoietic cell transplantation. Study outcomes and limitations: Without cell sorting, CD4 versus CD8 contributions remain unresolved. After transplant, recipient diversity fell while pathologically expanded clonotypes grew through day 180. Few recipient clonotypes overlapped donors; over 95% were de novo at given depth.

A word on this clone: Its antigen remains unknown.

TCRdb keeps only in-frame clones here, not all; method: immunoSEQ multiplex PCR. The repertoire holds tens of thousands of clones, with around 95% as singletons. The source of this sequence is a woman aged 50 to 60 in good health. Some clones in this sample may be carry-over from other donors' samples. Material: peripheral blood mononuclear cells.

The CDR3: CAWSRTMTSGGRETQYF. Here the CDR3 DNA reads TGTGCCTGGAGTCGGACGATGACTAGCGGGGGACGAGAGACCCAGTACTTC. The rearrangement uses TRBV30 and TRBJ2-5, with TRBD2 matching over 12 bases. J lost 4 bases, V lost 2 bases, and 11 bases had no gene match. Germline CDR1 reads GTSNPN; CDR2 reads SVGIG (reference sequence). This CDR3 has 17 residues.